This T cell receptor (beta chain) was profiled in a study of shared clonotypes between healthy human individuals. Whole-study results and caveats: Sharing across several donors was seen in around 5% of naive CD4 clonotypes. Sequencing of the sorted subsets was shown by rarefaction to be incomplete despite large depth. Larger richness was generally estimated for naive than memory subsets. Few donors limited the genetic and exposure-history diversity represented.

Naive CD8 populations comprised CD45RO-negative cells positively selected for CCR7, excluding terminally differentiated effector memory CD45RA+ cells. The table came from immunoSEQ multiplex PCR; TCRdb's copy has only in-frame clones and leaves some out. The table includes about 2.1 million clones, about 92% detected once. The V end was cut by 5 bases, the J end by 8 bases, with 16 bases between. The CDR3 sequence is 14 residues long. Looked up from germline, CDR1 is WSHSY and CDR2 is SAAADI. Notes on this clone: Antigen: not known.

The material sequenced was naive CD8+ T cells from PBMCs. The TCR originated in a man in his late teens or twenties in good health. Some clones in this sample may be carry-over from other donors' samples. The chain combines TRBV10-2 with TRBJ2-1, with a tentative D call TRBD2 (6 bases). The chain's CDR3 is CASSLPNRDYEQFF. CDR3 bases: TGCGCCAGCAGTCTTCCAAACCGGGACTATGAGCAGTTCTTC.